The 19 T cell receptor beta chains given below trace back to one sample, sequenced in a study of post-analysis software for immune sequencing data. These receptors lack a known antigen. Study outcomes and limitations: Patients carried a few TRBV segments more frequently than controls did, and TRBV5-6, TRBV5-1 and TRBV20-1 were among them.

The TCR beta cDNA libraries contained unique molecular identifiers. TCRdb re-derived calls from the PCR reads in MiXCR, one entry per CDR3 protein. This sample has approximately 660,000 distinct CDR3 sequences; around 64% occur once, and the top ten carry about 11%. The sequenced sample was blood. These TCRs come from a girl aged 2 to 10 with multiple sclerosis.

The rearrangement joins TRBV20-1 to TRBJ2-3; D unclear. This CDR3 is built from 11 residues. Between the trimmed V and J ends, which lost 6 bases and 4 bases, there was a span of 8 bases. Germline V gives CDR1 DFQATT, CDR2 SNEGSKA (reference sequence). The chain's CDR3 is CSANPSDTQYF. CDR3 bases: TGCAGTGCGAACCCGTCAGATACGCAGTATTTT.

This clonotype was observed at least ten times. CDR3 protein: CASSTSGAETQYF. The CDR3 DNA follows: TGTGCCAGCAGCACCTCAGGGGCGGAGACCCAGTACTTC. The chain uses TRBV5-5 and TRBJ2-5; TRBD1 is a possible D gene (6 bases). The CDR3 runs 13 residues. Deletions cut 4 bases from V and 5 bases from J, with 12 bases between. Germline CDR1 reads SGHKS; CDR2 reads YYEKEE (reference sequence). The whole variable domain, remainder taken from reference TRBV5-5 and TRBJ2-5, is DAGVTQSPTHLIKTRGQQVTLRCSPISGHKSVSWYQQVLGQGPQFIFQYYEKEERGRGNFPDRFSARQFPNYSSELNVNALLLGDSALYLCASSTSGAETQYFGPGTRLLVL.

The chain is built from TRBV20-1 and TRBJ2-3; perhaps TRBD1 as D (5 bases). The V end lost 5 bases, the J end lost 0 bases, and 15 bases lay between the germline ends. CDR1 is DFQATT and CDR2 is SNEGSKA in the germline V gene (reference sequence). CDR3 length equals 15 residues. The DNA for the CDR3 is TGCAGTGCTGTTCGACAGCTGTCTAGCACAGATACGCAGTATTTT. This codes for CSAVRQLSSTDTQYF.

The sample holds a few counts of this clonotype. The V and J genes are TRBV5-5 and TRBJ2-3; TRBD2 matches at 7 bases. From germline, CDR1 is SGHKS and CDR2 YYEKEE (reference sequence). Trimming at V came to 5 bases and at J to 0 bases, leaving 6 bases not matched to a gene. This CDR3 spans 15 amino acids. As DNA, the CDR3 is TGTGCCAGCAGTCGGGAGGTGGTTAGCACAGATACGCAGTATTTT. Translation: CASSREVVSTDTQYF.

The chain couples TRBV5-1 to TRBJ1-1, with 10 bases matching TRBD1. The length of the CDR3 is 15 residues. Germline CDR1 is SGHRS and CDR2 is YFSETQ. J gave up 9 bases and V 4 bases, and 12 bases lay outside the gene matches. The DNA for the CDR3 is TGCGCCAGCAGCCTCGCGTCCGGGACAGGGGAGCAAGCTTTCTTT. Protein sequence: CASSLASGTGEQAFF.

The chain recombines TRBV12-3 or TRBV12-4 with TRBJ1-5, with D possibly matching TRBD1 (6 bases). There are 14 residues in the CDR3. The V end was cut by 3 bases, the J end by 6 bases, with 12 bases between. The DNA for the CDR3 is TGTGCCAGCAGTTTTAGGGGGGAGGGTCAGCCCCAGCATTTT. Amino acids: CASSFRGEGQPQHF.

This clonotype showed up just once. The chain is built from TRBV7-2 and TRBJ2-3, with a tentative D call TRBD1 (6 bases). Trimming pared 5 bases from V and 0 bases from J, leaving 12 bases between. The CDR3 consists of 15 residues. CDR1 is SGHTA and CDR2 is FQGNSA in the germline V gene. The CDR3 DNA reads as TGTGCCAGCAGCGGACAGCGGACGAGCACAGATACGCAGTATTTT. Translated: CASSGQRTSTDTQYF.

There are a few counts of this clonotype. CDR3 nucleotides: TGTGCCAGCAGAAAGGGTAATATTCGAAATGAGCAGTTCTTC. Translating gives CASRKGNIRNEQFF. V and J are TRBV6-6 and TRBJ2-1; no clear D. V was trimmed by 6 bases and J by 7 bases, leaving 16 bases between them. In germline, CDR1 is MNHNY, CDR2 SVGAGI (reference sequence). The CDR3 sequence is 14 residues long.

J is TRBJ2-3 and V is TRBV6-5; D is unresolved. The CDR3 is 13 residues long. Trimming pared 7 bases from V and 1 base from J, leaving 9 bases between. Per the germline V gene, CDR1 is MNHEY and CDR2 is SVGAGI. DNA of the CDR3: TGTGCCAGCAATAGGGCCCGCACAGATACGCAGTATTTT. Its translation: CASNRARTDTQYF.

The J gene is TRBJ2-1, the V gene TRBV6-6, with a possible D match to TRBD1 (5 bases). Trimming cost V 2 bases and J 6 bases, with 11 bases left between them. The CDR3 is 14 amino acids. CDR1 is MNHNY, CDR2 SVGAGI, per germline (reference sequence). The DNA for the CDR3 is TGTGCCAGCAGTTACGAAGGGGCGCGCAATGAGCAGTTCTTC. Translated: CASSYEGARNEQFF.

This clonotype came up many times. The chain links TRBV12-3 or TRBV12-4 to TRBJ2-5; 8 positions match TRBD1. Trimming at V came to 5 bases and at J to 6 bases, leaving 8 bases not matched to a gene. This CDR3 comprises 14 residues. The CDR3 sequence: CASSPDRDVKTQYF. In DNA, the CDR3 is TGTGCCAGCAGTCCGGACAGGGATGTGAAGACCCAGTACTTC.

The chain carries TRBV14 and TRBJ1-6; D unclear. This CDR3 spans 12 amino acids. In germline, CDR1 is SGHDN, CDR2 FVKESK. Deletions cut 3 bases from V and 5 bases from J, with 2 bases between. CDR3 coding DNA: TGTGCCAGCAGCCACCATAATTCACCCCTCCACTTT. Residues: CASSHHNSPLHF.

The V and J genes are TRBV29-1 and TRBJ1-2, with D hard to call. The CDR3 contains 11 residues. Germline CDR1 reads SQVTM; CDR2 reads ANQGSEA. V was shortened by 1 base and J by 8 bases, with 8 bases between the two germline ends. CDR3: CSVEGRWGYTF. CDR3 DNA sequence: TGCAGCGTTGAAGGACGGTGGGGCTACACCTTC.

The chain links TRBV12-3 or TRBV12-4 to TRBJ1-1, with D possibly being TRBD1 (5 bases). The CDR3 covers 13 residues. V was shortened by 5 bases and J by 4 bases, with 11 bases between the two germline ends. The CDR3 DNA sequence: TGTGCCAGCAGTCCCGGGACCCCCACTGAAGCTTTCTTT. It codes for CASSPGTPTEAFF.

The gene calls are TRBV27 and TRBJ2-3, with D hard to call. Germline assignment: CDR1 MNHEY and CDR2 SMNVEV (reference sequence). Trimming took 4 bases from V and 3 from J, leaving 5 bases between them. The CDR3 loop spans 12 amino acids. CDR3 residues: CASSSQTDTQYF. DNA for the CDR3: TGTGCCAGCAGTTCTCAAACAGATACGCAGTATTTT.

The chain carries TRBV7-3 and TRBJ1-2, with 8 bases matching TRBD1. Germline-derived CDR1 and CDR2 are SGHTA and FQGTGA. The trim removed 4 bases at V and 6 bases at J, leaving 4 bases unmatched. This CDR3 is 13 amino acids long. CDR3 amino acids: CASSSGGIDGYTF. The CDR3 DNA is TGTGCCAGCAGCTCAGGGGGCATCGATGGCTACACCTTC.

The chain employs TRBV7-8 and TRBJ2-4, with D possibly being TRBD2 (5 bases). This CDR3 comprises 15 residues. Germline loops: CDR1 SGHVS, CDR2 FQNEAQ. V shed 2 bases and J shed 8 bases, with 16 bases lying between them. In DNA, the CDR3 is TGTGCCAGCAGCTTATTCAACGGCCCAGCGGACATTCAGTACTTC. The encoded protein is CASSLFNGPADIQYF.

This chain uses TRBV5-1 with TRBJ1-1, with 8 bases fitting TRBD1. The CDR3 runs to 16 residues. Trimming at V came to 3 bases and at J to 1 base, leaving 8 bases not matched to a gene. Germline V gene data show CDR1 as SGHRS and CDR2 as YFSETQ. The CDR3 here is CASSSPRGTGNTEAFF. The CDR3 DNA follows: TGCGCCAGCAGCTCTCCCCGAGGGACAGGGAACACTGAAGCTTTCTTT.

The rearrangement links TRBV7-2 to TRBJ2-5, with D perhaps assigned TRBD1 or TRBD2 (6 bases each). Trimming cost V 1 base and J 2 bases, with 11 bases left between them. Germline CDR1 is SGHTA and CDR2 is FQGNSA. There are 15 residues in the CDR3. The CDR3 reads CASSLVGGQQETQYF. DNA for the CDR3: TGTGCCAGCAGCTTAGTTGGGGGGCAACAAGAGACCCAGTACTTC.